Below, one TCR beta chain is given with its context. The sample is drawn from a study of blood T cell repertoires in COVID-19. Across the whole study: The origin of the acute and convalescent COVID-19 samples was the United States, Italy and Spain. PBMCs, B-cell-depleted T cells, or T cells provided the cDNA or gDNA that made up the material.

After removal of 4 bases from V and 3 bases from J, the junction contained 5 bases not matched to a gene. Germline V gives CDR1 SGHVS, CDR2 FQNEAQ. This CDR3 is 14 amino acids long. In the authors' workflow: From reference gene primer amplification, estimates of nucleated cell counts were derived. Generated by immunoSEQ multiplex PCR, the TCRdb table keeps only in-frame clones and is missing some. V, J and clone size are taken as reported in that table, and D and trimming were inferred from the DNA itself. The sample has 40,000 to 55,000 clones, 88% seen once. The rearrangement joins TRBV7-8 to TRBJ1-2; 7 bases are shared with TRBD1. Material for sequencing was peripheral blood. This TCR was recovered from a middle-aged man with active COVID-19. The CDR3 protein is CASSYPGQYYGYTF. The CDR3 DNA reads TGTGCCAGCAGCTACCCGGGACAGTACTATGGCTACACCTTC.